These T cell receptor beta chains were read from a single sample in a study of blood T cell repertoires in COVID-19. Only in-frame clones appear in the TCRdb table, and some are missing; sequencing was by immunoSEQ multiplex PCR. The table lists around 250,000 clones, about nine tenths of them singletons, with 6.2% in the top ten. Sequencing used peripheral blood. The receptors originated from a man aged 60-69 years with acute or convalescent COVID-19. Both conserved end residues are part of each CDR3. Fields, in order: clone size, V gene, D gene, J gene, CDR3 protein, CDR3 DNA. A D gene is named only where the DNA matches it firmly. Rows give clone size only sometimes, using once, few, many, or a class for an expanded clone.

size: NA; V: TRBV6-5; D: NA; J: TRBJ1-1; CDR3: CASAPLVEAFF; DNA: TGTGCCAGCGCCCCCTTAGTGGAAGCTTTCTTT
size: NA; V: TRBV5-4; D: TRBD1; J: TRBJ1-4; CDR3: CASSTSQGFNEKLFF; DNA: TGTGCCAGCAGCACATCACAGGGGTTTAATGAAAAACTGTTTTTT
size: NA; V: TRBV27; D: TRBD1; J: TRBJ1-1; CDR3: CASSPWTGGDTEAFF; DNA: TGTGCCAGCAGTCCCTGGACAGGGGGCGACACTGAAGCTTTCTTT
size: NA; V: TRBV28; D: NA; J: TRBJ2-7; CDR3: CATTGAGKTYEQYF; DNA: TGTGCCACCACGGGAGCAGGGAAGACCTACGAGCAGTACTTC
size: NA; V: TRBV29-1; D: NA; J: TRBJ1-5; CDR3: CSVEDGGDQPQHF; DNA: TGCAGCGTTGAAGACGGGGGGGATCAGCCCCAGCATTTT
size: NA; V: TRBV24-1; D: TRBD2; J: TRBJ2-1; CDR3: CATSEWLADYNEQFF; DNA: TGTGCCACCAGCGAATGGCTAGCGGACTACAATGAGCAGTTCTTC
size: NA; V: TRBV6-1; D: NA; J: TRBJ1-5; CDR3: CASSESQGSNQPQHF; DNA: TGTGCCAGCAGTGAAAGCCAGGGGTCCAATCAGCCCCAGCATTTT
size: NA; V: TRBV11-2; D: TRBD1; J: TRBJ2-3; CDR3: CASGLFRDRSTDTQYF; DNA: TGTGCCAGCGGTTTGTTCCGGGACAGAAGCACAGATACGCAGTATTTT
size: NA; V: TRBV13; D: NA; J: TRBJ1-3; CDR3: CASSTGGAGTDTIYF; DNA: TGTGCCAGCAGCACCGGGGGGGCAGGGACGGACACCATATATTTT
size: NA; V: TRBV15; D: TRBD2; J: TRBJ2-1; CDR3: CATSRELSGNYEQFF; DNA: TGTGCCACCAGCAGAGAACTTAGCGGGAACTATGAGCAGTTCTTC
size: NA; V: TRBV6-6; D: TRBD1; J: TRBJ1-2; CDR3: CASSRGTGKGGYTF; DNA: TGTGCCAGCAGCCGAGGGACAGGGAAAGGGGGCTACACCTTC
size: NA; V: TRBV4-2; D: NA; J: TRBJ2-3; CDR3: CASSQGEGGQRYFGDTQYF; DNA: TGTGCCAGCAGCCAAGGGGAAGGTGGACAGAGATACTTTGGGGATACGCAGTATTTT
size: NA; V: TRBV5-1; D: NA; J: TRBJ2-3; CDR3: CASSAALGGDTQYF; DNA: TGCGCCAGCAGCGCCGCATTGGGCGGGGATACGCAGTATTTT
size: once; V: TRBV3-1/TRBV3-2; D: NA; J: TRBJ2-7; CDR3: CASSHTRAGLYF; DNA: TGTGCCAGCAGCCACACGCGAGCGGGCCTCTACTTC
size: once; V: TRBV19; D: TRBD1; J: TRBJ2-7; CDR3: CASSMDRGRLYF; DNA: TGTGCCAGTAGTATGGACAGGGGGCGGCTGTACTTC
size: NA; V: TRBV7-8; D: NA; J: TRBJ1-1; CDR3: CASSPGGRNTEAFF; DNA: TGTGCCAGCAGCCCGGGGGGCAGGAACACTGAAGCTTTCTTT
size: NA; V: TRBV7-9; D: NA; J: TRBJ2-3; CDR3: CASSTSGGNVITQYF; DNA: TGTGCCAGCAGCACCAGCGGAGGGAATGTAATTACGCAGTATTTT
size: NA; V: TRBV13; D: TRBD2; J: TRBJ2-7; CDR3: CASSPAGGSYEQYF; DNA: TGTGCCAGCAGCCCCGCCGGCGGGAGCTACGAGCAGTACTTC
size: few; V: TRBV6-6; D: TRBD2; J: TRBJ2-3; CDR3: CASKPSGAGGGDTQYF; DNA: TGTGCCAGCAAACCCTCCGGGGCGGGAGGGGGAGATACGCAGTATTTT
size: NA; V: TRBV28; D: NA; J: TRBJ1-6; CDR3: CASSSPQGAPSPLHF; DNA: TGTGCCAGCAGTTCCCCGCAAGGGGCGCCTTCACCCCTCCACTTT
size: NA; V: TRBV11-2; D: NA; J: TRBJ2-1; CDR3: CASSFDGGSYNEQFF; DNA: TGTGCCAGCAGTTTTGACGGGGGCTCCTACAATGAGCAGTTCTTC
size: NA; V: TRBV9; D: NA; J: TRBJ2-1; CDR3: CASNPKDRTDYNEQFF; DNA: TGTGCCAGCAACCCCAAGGACAGAACGGACTACAATGAGCAGTTCTTC
size: once; V: TRBV6-6; D: TRBD2; J: TRBJ2-1; CDR3: CASSPEAGTSGTDEQFF; DNA: TGTGCCAGCAGTCCCGAGGCCGGGACTAGCGGGACCGATGAGCAGTTCTTC
size: NA; V: TRBV9; D: NA; J: TRBJ2-1; CDR3: CASSVGFSSYNEQFF; DNA: TGTGCCAGCAGCGTAGGCTTTAGCTCCTACAATGAGCAGTTCTTC
size: NA; V: TRBV29-1; D: NA; J: TRBJ1-1; CDR3: CSVVTGSPGTEAFF; DNA: TGCAGCGTTGTAACGGGATCACCGGGAACTGAAGCTTTCTTT
size: NA; V: TRBV7-2; D: NA; J: TRBJ1-1; CDR3: CASSAERGLKDTEAFF; DNA: TGTGCCAGCAGCGCAGAACGTGGGCTGAAGGACACTGAAGCTTTCTTT
size: NA; V: TRBV30; D: NA; J: TRBJ1-1; CDR3: CAWRRGTATEAFF; DNA: TGTGCCTGGAGACGGGGAACGGCCACTGAAGCTTTCTTT
size: NA; V: TRBV5-1; D: NA; J: TRBJ2-1; CDR3: CASSNGGDNEQFF; DNA: TGCGCCAGCAGTAACGGAGGGGACAATGAGCAGTTCTTC
size: NA; V: TRBV5-4; D: NA; J: TRBJ1-2; CDR3: CASSLDLRRRGNYGYTF; DNA: TGTGCCAGCAGCTTGGATTTGAGGAGGCGGGGGAACTATGGCTACACCTTC
size: NA; V: TRBV6-4; D: TRBD1; J: TRBJ1-3; CDR3: CASSPVGDRGSGNTIYF; DNA: TGTGCCAGCAGTCCTGTAGGCGACAGGGGCTCTGGAAACACCATATATTTT
size: once; V: TRBV7-2; D: TRBD2; J: TRBJ2-7; CDR3: CASTPGGFGYEQYF; DNA: TGTGCGTCTACCCCCGGGGGGTTTGGCTACGAGCAGTACTTC
size: NA; V: TRBV19; D: TRBD1; J: TRBJ2-5; CDR3: CASSQWTGMQETQYF; DNA: TGTGCCAGTAGCCAATGGACAGGTATGCAAGAGACCCAGTACTTC
size: NA; V: TRBV24-1; D: TRBD1; J: TRBJ1-1; CDR3: CATSDPTGAQTEAFF; DNA: TGTGCCACCAGTGACCCGACAGGGGCACAAACTGAAGCTTTCTTT
size: NA; V: TRBV19; D: TRBD1; J: TRBJ1-1; CDR3: CASSATGTGTEAFF; DNA: TGTGCCAGTAGTGCGACAGGGACGGGCACTGAAGCTTTCTTT
size: NA; V: TRBV19; D: TRBD2; J: TRBJ2-5; CDR3: CASSTSSGTETQYF; DNA: TGTGCCAGTAGTACCTCTAGCGGGACGGAGACCCAGTACTTC
size: NA; V: TRBV5-1; D: TRBD2; J: TRBJ2-1; CDR3: CASSFASGINNEQFF; DNA: TGCGCCAGCAGCTTCGCTAGCGGGATTAACAATGAGCAGTTCTTC
size: NA; V: TRBV7-2; D: NA; J: TRBJ2-7; CDR3: CASSPTRQTYEQYF; DNA: TGTGCCAGCAGCCCCACCCGACAGACCTACGAGCAGTACTTC
size: NA; V: TRBV24-1; D: NA; J: TRBJ2-3; CDR3: CATSAEGQTPTDTQYF; DNA: TGTGCCACCAGTGCCGAAGGACAGACCCCCACAGATACGCAGTATTTT
size: NA; V: TRBV5-6; D: TRBD2; J: TRBJ2-1; CDR3: CASSPTSGAVREQFF; DNA: TGTGCCAGCAGCCCTACTAGCGGGGCCGTGAGAGAGCAGTTCTTC
size: once; V: TRBV6-2/TRBV6-3; D: TRBD2; J: TRBJ2-7; CDR3: CASSYRGTSGNEQYF; DNA: TGTGCCAGCAGTTACCGGGGGACTAGCGGGAACGAGCAGTACTTC
size: NA; V: TRBV11-3; D: TRBD1; J: TRBJ1-2; CDR3: CASSKTGVLGYTF; DNA: TGTGCCAGCAGCAAGACAGGGGTACTGGGCTACACCTTC
size: NA; V: TRBV29-1; D: NA; J: TRBJ1-2; CDR3: CSLWHRNYGYTF; DNA: TGCAGCCTTTGGCACCGCAACTATGGCTACACCTTC
size: NA; V: TRBV6-6; D: TRBD1; J: TRBJ1-1; CDR3: CASSSYRGPNTEAFF; DNA: TGTGCCAGCAGTTCTTACAGGGGACCGAACACTGAAGCTTTCTTT